This T cell receptor beta chain derives from a study of Tregs in tolerant kidney transplant recipients. Findings of the study overall: Biological reproducibility was not directly addressed, but technical replication error appeared minimal.

Germline lookup yields CDR1 LNHDA and CDR2 SQIVND (reference sequence). The CDR3 has 11 amino acids. Method: immunoSEQ multiplex PCR; TCRdb's copy keeps in-frame clones and lacks some. The table includes under 300,000 clones, roughly four fifths detected once. With regard to this clone: Antigen specificity is unknown. At one end, the junction sequence differs from germline, possibly due to a read error.

Input material: CD4+ T cells from blood. The receptor comes from a human donor in good health. J is TRBJ1-1 and V is TRBV19; 7 bases line up with TRBD1. CDR3 region: CASSTRQGRRF. For the CDR3, the DNA is TGTGCCAGTAGCACTAGACAGGGTCGGCGCTTC.